Included here is one T cell receptor beta chain sequence, with context. Its specificity is unknown. The sample originates from a study of cytomegalovirus exposure and HLA in healthy donors. Overall study context: Most donors, roughly 77% of 398 genotyped, fell in the Caucasian-associated ancestry cluster. Notes on the study in general: The likely origin of a cluster of highly shared sequence variants was a sequencing artifact. A later analysis associated around 17,000 TCR beta sequences with HLA alleles at a 0.05 false discovery rate.

13 Jbeta primers and 60 Vbeta primers were used for the PCR. Clones were read by immunoSEQ multiplex PCR, and TCRdb kept only the in-frame ones, dropping some. The data contain just over 200,000 clones, approximately 79% of them singletons. The CDR3 is made up of 16 amino acids. Germline loops: CDR1 SQVTM, CDR2 ANQGSEA. V lost 4 bases and J 0 bases, leaving 16 bases between the germline ends. The TCR originated in a man aged 45 to 65 in good health and CMV-seronegative. The V and J genes are TRBV29-1 and TRBJ2-1; no clear D gene. The sample taken for sequencing was PBMCs. The CDR3 loop is CSVGDRRRGSYNEQFF. In nucleotides, the CDR3 is TGCAGCGTTGGAGATCGACGGCGAGGCTCCTACAATGAGCAGTTCTTC.